The 22 T cell receptor beta chains listed next were all sequenced from one sample in a study of blood T cell repertoires in COVID-19. This table comes from immunoSEQ multiplex PCR, and its TCRdb copy is limited to in-frame clones, with some not included. Among tens of thousands of clones, roughly 80% were seen once, and the ten largest hold more than 12%. The sequenced material came from peripheral blood. These receptors came from a man between 60 and 70 years old with COVID-19, enrolled during active disease.

The V call is TRBV27, the J call TRBJ2-4; D might be TRBD1 (5 bases). This CDR3 comprises 21 residues. Germline assignment: CDR1 MNHEY and CDR2 SMNVEV (reference sequence). With 0 bases removed from V and 14 bases from J, the gap between germline ends came to 38 bases. DNA of the CDR3: TGTGCCAGCAGTTTATCCGTATACAGGATTAGACCAGCGCCTATTGTCCCCCCGAAGTACTTC. It specifies CASSLSVYRIRPAPIVPPKYF.

The chain couples TRBV6-6 to TRBJ1-3; D may be TRBD1 (5 bases). Germline lookup yields CDR1 MNHNY and CDR2 SVGAGI (reference sequence). The germline V and J ends were trimmed by 6 bases and 4 bases, with 13 bases remaining between them. The CDR3 has 14 residues. The CDR3 DNA follows: TGTGCCAGCAGATCGGGGGACGGCGGAAACACCATATATTTT. This codes for CASRSGDGGNTIYF.

Concerning this clone: This CDR3 fails to terminate in the conserved phenylalanine or tryptophan, so it likely reflects a read error. The DNA is left out, because the CDR3 cannot be placed on it with certainty; the CDR3 is given as TCRdb lists it. The rearrangement joins TRBV9 to TRBJ1-6. The germline gives CDR1 SGDLS, CDR2 YYNGEE. The CDR3 comprises 15 residues, both ends counted. The CDR3 sequence: CASSGPPRGRKVVTG.

The chain uses TRBV7-2 and TRBJ2-7; no reliable D call. Trimming removed 5 bases at V and 0 bases at J, with 11 bases between. This CDR3 has 14 amino acids. Germline V lookup: CDR1 SGHTA, CDR2 FQGNSA. CDR3 DNA: TGTGCCAGCAGCGTGACATCCTCCTCCTACGAGCAGTACTTC. Translation: CASSVTSSSYEQYF.

The V call is TRBV10-1, the J call TRBJ2-2; 8 nucleotides agree with TRBD2. This CDR3 has 16 amino acids. V shed 5 bases and J 8 bases; nucleotides not matched to a gene: 13. Looked up from germline, CDR1 is WNHNN and CDR2 is SYGVQD (reference sequence). The CDR3 sequence: CASSPGLARLAGELFF. CDR3 nucleotides: TGCGCCAGCAGTCCTGGACTAGCCCGCTTAGCGGGGGAGCTGTTTTTT.

The chain couples TRBV18 to TRBJ1-6; maybe TRBD1 (5 bases). Deletions cut 5 bases from V and 5 bases from J, with 10 bases between. There are 14 residues in the CDR3. Germline V lookup: CDR1 KGHSH, CDR2 LQKENI. CDR3 coding DNA: TGTGCCAGCTCATCGGGACTCAATAATTCACCCCTCCACTTT. Protein: CASSSGLNNSPLHF.

The chain has TRBV29-1 and TRBJ2-1, with D possibly matching TRBD1 (6 bases). The CDR3 is 13 residues long. Germline V gene data show CDR1 as SQVTM and CDR2 as ANQGSEA. Between the trimmed V and J ends, which lost 5 bases and 3 bases, there was a span of 11 bases. Here the CDR3 reads CSVWRTDYNEQFF. The CDR3 DNA is TGCAGCGTTTGGAGGACAGACTACAATGAGCAGTTCTTC.

The chain has TRBV5-4 and TRBJ2-5; 10 bases align to TRBD2. In germline, CDR1 is SGHNT, CDR2 YYREEE (reference sequence). The CDR3 has 17 residues. J was trimmed by 1 base and V by 3 bases; bases with no gene match: 9. Here the CDR3 reads CASSSNPSGGAQETQYF. In DNA, the CDR3 is TGTGCCAGCAGCTCCAACCCCAGCGGGGGGGCCCAAGAGACCCAGTACTTC.

The genes are TRBV14 and TRBJ1-6; 8 positions match TRBD1. The CDR3 runs to 16 residues. The germline V gene has CDR1 SGHDN and CDR2 FVKESK. J lost 13 bases, V lost 2 bases, and 13 bases had no gene match. The CDR3 sequence is CASSQISGGGGFPLHF. The DNA for the CDR3 is TGTGCCAGCAGCCAAATATCAGGGGGCGGGGGCTTCCCCCTCCACTTT. The complete variable domain, with remaining parts taken from reference TRBV14 and TRBJ1-6, reads EAGVTQFPSHSVIEKGQTVTLRCDPISGHDNLYWYRRVMGKEIKFLLHFVKESKQDESGMPNNRFLAERTGGTYSTLKVQPAELEDSGVYFCASSQISGGGGFPLHFGNGTRLTVT.

There are a few counts of this clone. The CDR3 is CASSGDRGNTIYF. The CDR3 DNA reads as TGCGCCAGCAGCGGAGACAGGGGAAACACCATATATTTT. The V call is TRBV5-1, the J call TRBJ1-3; the D gene is possibly TRBD1 (6 bases). The germline V gene has CDR1 SGHRS and CDR2 YFSETQ. The V gene lost 4 bases and the J gene lost 4 bases, with 9 bases spanning the gap. The CDR3 has 13 amino acids.

The chain links TRBV11-3 to TRBJ2-3, with D maybe TRBD2 (5 bases). Germline CDR1 reads SGHNT; CDR2 reads YENEEA. V lost 5 bases to trimming and J lost 3 bases, with 15 bases between them. The CDR3 runs 15 residues. The CDR3 DNA sequence: TGTGCCAGCAGCCGAGATAGGGAGTTAACAGATACGCAGTATTTT. Amino acid sequence: CASSRDRELTDTQYF.

V gene TRBV19 combines with J gene TRBJ1-1; D may be TRBD1 (6 bases). Trimming removed 5 bases at V and 10 bases at J, with 14 bases between. The CDR3 runs 12 residues. Germline CDR1 reads LNHDA; CDR2 reads SQIVND (reference sequence). DNA of the CDR3: TGTGCCAGTAGTTTGACAGGCCGGGGAGCTTTCTTT. Its protein product is CASSLTGRGAFF.

Here the CDR3 reads CASSGVSMNTEAFF. The CDR3 nucleotides read TGTGCCAGCAGTGGGGTTAGCATGAACACTGAAGCTTTCTTT. The chain joins TRBV2 to TRBJ1-1, with D hard to call. The CDR3 length is 14 residues. Trimming removed 4 bases at V and 0 bases at J, with 9 bases between. Germline CDR1 and CDR2: SNHLY and FYNNEI.

This clone occurred once. This chain connects TRBV18 to TRBJ2-7; D not resolved. The CDR3 runs 13 residues. Germline lookup yields CDR1 KGHSH and CDR2 LQKENI. V was trimmed by 6 bases and J by 3 bases, leaving 12 bases between them. Here the CDR3 DNA reads TGTGCCAGCTCGGCAAACCTCTTCTACGAGCAGTACTTC. Translation: CASSANLFYEQYF.

The chain links TRBV6-5 to TRBJ1-1, with 7 bases fitting TRBD1. With 2 bases clipped from V and 3 bases from J, the junction kept 0 bases outside the gene matches. The CDR3 loop spans 13 amino acids. Per germline, CDR1 MNHEY and CDR2 SVGAGI. The CDR3: CASSYGTDTEAFF. Written as DNA, the CDR3 is TGTGCCAGCAGTTACGGGACAGACACTGAAGCTTTCTTT.

The rearrangement links TRBV3-1 (or the pseudogene TRBV3-2) to TRBJ2-7; a weak D match, TRBD2 (6 bases). Germline V gene data show CDR1 as LGHDT and CDR2 as YNNKEL (reference sequence). Trimming removed 4 bases at V and 2 bases at J, with 15 bases between. This CDR3 region has 15 residues. The CDR3 loop is CASSPATGDPYEQYF. The CDR3 coding sequence is TGTGCCAGCAGCCCCGCAACGGGGGACCCCTACGAGCAGTACTTC.

The CDR3 bases are TGCGCCAGCAGCTTTCAAGCGATTCAGCCTGGCACAGATACGCAGTATTTT. It codes for CASSFQAIQPGTDTQYF. The J gene is TRBJ2-3, the V gene TRBV5-1; D unclear. The CDR3 spans 17 residues. CDR1 is SGHRS and CDR2 is YFSETQ in the germline V gene. V was trimmed by 2 bases and J by 1 base, leaving 17 bases between them.

The CDR3, as DNA: TGTGCCAGTGTTGCTAGCGGGGTGGATACGCAGTATTTT. Its protein is CASVASGVDTQYF. The chain recombines TRBV19 with TRBJ2-3; TRBD2 matches at 9 bases. Trimming took 8 bases from V and 6 from J; bases not matched to a gene: 6. Germline CDR1 reads LNHDA; CDR2 reads SQIVND (reference sequence). The CDR3 loop spans 13 amino acids.

The rearrangement uses TRBV6-5 and TRBJ2-7; D possibly corresponds to TRBD2 (6 bases). V lost 5 bases and J 7 bases, leaving 12 bases between the germline ends. Germline V lookup: CDR1 MNHEY, CDR2 SVGAGI. The CDR3 consists of 12 residues. This chain's CDR3 is CASSPTRREQYF. In nucleotides, the CDR3 is TGTGCCAGCAGTCCGACTAGGCGGGAGCAGTACTTC.

This clone was seen a few times. The chain recombines TRBV5-6 with TRBJ2-7, with 7 bases lining up with TRBD1. The CDR3 extends over 14 amino acids. Germline CDR1 SGHDT, CDR2 YYEEEE. V dropped 3 bases and J dropped 5; count of bases not matched to a gene: 8. CDR3 DNA sequence: TGTGCCAGCAGCTACACTACAGGGGCCGACGAGCAGTACTTC. It specifies CASSYTTGADEQYF.

The CDR3 loop is CASRDGQGAKETQYF. As DNA, the CDR3 is TGTGCCAGCAGGGACGGACAGGGGGCGAAAGAGACCCAGTACTTC. The chain joins TRBV5-4 to TRBJ2-5; 11 nucleotides agree with TRBD1. Unmatched junction bases numbered 6, after V lost 5 bases and J lost 3 bases. Germline CDR1 reads SGHNT; CDR2 reads YYREEE (reference sequence). The CDR3 runs to 15 residues.

This clone was detected only once. The chain combines TRBV7-6 with TRBJ2-7; perhaps TRBD2 as D (5 bases). V was pared by 1 base and J by 4 bases, with 11 bases between. The CDR3 runs to 14 residues. Germline V gene lookup returns CDR1 SGHVS and CDR2 FNYEAQ. The CDR3 is CASSLGLARYEQYF. The CDR3 nucleotides are TGTGCCAGCAGCTTAGGTCTAGCAAGGTACGAGCAGTACTTC.